The TCR beta chain under discussion was sequenced for a study of blood T cell repertoires in COVID-19. Across the whole study: There were acute and convalescent COVID-19 samples, and they came from the United States, Italy and Spain.

Enrollees, about 18 to 89 years old, lived in about two dozen US areas. Original methodology: From reference gene primer amplification, estimates of nucleated cell counts were derived. The repertoire was sequenced with immunoSEQ multiplex PCR; TCRdb's copy has only in-frame clones and lacks some. The D gene and trimming were derived from the DNA, and the V and J assignments and clone size from that table. The sample holds more than 250,000 clones, around 85% seen once. This sequence was found in a man aged 25 to 40 who had recovered from COVID-19. The sample consisted of PBMCs or T cells enriched from blood (not recorded which).

The CDR3 DNA sequence: TGCGCCACCAAACAGGGGCTCTCAGCCGAGCAGTACTTC. Its protein is CATKQGLSAEQYF. This rearrangement joins TRBV10-2 to TRBJ2-7; TRBD1 agrees at 7 bases. The CDR3 length is 13 residues. V trimming: 10 bases; J trimming: 6 bases; junction bases outside the gene matches: 12. CDR1 is WSHSY and CDR2 is SAAADI in the germline V gene.